The rows below give T cell receptor beta chains drawn from one sample of a study of memory CD4+ T cells and cytomegalovirus serostatus. The protocol was immunoSEQ multiplex PCR, while the TCRdb copy is restricted to in-frame clones and leaves out a portion. The sample contains about 58,000 clones, roughly 84% of which appear only once. The specimen sequenced was memory CD4+ T cells from blood. The receptors were sampled from an adult in good health and CMV-seronegative. Some clones in this sample may be carry-over from other donors' samples. Each CDR3 is given with its conserved first and last residue. D genes are given only for firm matches. Expanded clones are given a class, and other clones once, few, many or no size at all.

V: TRBV12-5
J: TRBJ1-5
D: -
size: few
CDR3: CASGRAADQPQHF
DNA: TGTGCTAGTGGCAGGGCCGCGGATCAGCCCCAGCATTTT

V: TRBV19
J: TRBJ1-4
D: TRBD1
size: -
CDR3: CASSLPGQGAPSEKLFF
DNA: TGTGCCAGTAGTTTGCCGGGACAGGGGGCGCCAAGTGAAAAACTGTTTTTT

V: TRBV4-1
J: TRBJ2-7
D: TRBD2
size: -
CDR3: CASSLPTSGRALHEQYF
DNA: TGCGCCAGCAGCCTACCAACCAGCGGGAGGGCCCTCCACGAGCAGTACTTC

V: TRBV30
J: TRBJ2-3
D: -
size: -
CDR3: CAWSSGTDTQYF
DNA: TGTGCCTGGAGTTCTGGCACAGATACGCAGTATTTT

V: TRBV2
J: TRBJ1-3
D: -
size: -
CDR3: CASRRSDSGNTIYF
DNA: TGTGCCAGCAGGAGGTCGGACTCTGGAAACACCATATATTTT

V: TRBV4-2
J: TRBJ2-2
D: -
size: few
CDR3: CASSQGNTGELFF
DNA: TGTGCCAGCAGCCAAGGGAACACCGGGGAGCTGTTTTTT

V: TRBV20-1
J: TRBJ1-1
D: -
size: -
CDR3: CSASREEAFF
DNA: TGCAGTGCTAGTCGGGAGGAAGCTTTCTTT

V: TRBV10-2
J: TRBJ1-2
D: TRBD1
size: -
CDR3: CASRPGTTGGWGYTF
DNA: TGCGCCAGCAGACCCGGGACTACAGGGGGTTGGGGCTACACCTTC

V: TRBV11-3
J: TRBJ2-2
D: TRBD1
size: -
CDR3: CASGSDRGAFTGELFF
DNA: TGTGCCAGCGGATCAGACAGGGGGGCCTTTACCGGGGAGCTGTTTTTT

V: TRBV4-3
J: TRBJ2-3
D: -
size: -
CDR3: CASSQDEGSGSDTQYF
DNA: TGCGCCAGCAGCCAAGATGAAGGGAGCGGGTCAGATACGCAGTATTTT

V: TRBV5-1
J: TRBJ2-7
D: TRBD2
size: -
CDR3: CASSWGLAGGLVEQYF
DNA: TGCGCCAGCAGCTGGGGACTAGCGGGAGGGCTAGTCGAGCAGTACTTC

V: TRBV7-3
J: TRBJ2-3
D: -
size: -
CDR3: CASSLSGAASTDTQYF
DNA: TGTGCCAGCAGCTTAAGTGGGGCGGCTAGCACAGATACGCAGTATTTT

V: TRBV27
J: TRBJ2-7
D: TRBD1
size: few
CDR3: CASSGRERQGAYEQYF
DNA: TGTGCCAGCAGCGGAAGGGAGAGACAGGGGGCTTACGAGCAGTACTTC

V: TRBV29-1
J: TRBJ1-1
D: TRBD1
size: -
CDR3: CSGERRTDRGISEAFF
DNA: TGCAGCGGAGAAAGAAGGACGGACAGGGGCATCTCTGAAGCTTTCTTT

V: TRBV6-1
J: TRBJ2-7
D: TRBD2
size: -
CDR3: CASSSHGGSSYEQYF
DNA: TGTGCCAGCAGTTCCCACGGCGGGAGCTCCTACGAGCAGTACTTC

V: TRBV30
J: TRBJ1-1
D: -
size: few
CDR3: CAWSVRQEAFF
DNA: TGTGCCTGGAGTGTACGACAGGAAGCTTTCTTT

V: TRBV2
J: TRBJ2-2
D: -
size: -
CDR3: CASERSQGMDTGELFF
DNA: TGTGCCAGCGAAAGATCCCAGGGTATGGACACCGGGGAGCTGTTTTTT

V: TRBV6-6
J: TRBJ2-1
D: TRBD2
size: -
CDR3: CASSWRLAGDNEQFF
DNA: TGTGCCAGCAGCTGGAGACTAGCGGGAGACAATGAGCAGTTCTTC

V: TRBV7-6
J: TRBJ2-1
D: -
size: -
CDR3: CASSLQGNEQFF
DNA: TGTGCCAGCAGCTTACAGGGGAATGAGCAGTTCTTC

V: TRBV11-2
J: TRBJ1-2
D: TRBD1
size: -
CDR3: CASHLLGTGINYGYTF
DNA: TGTGCCAGCCATCTATTAGGGACAGGTATTAACTATGGCTACACCTTC

V: TRBV4-1
J: TRBJ1-5
D: -
size: -
CDR3: CASSQYPGNQPQHF
DNA: TGCGCCAGCAGCCAATACCCCGGCAATCAGCCCCAGCATTTT

V: TRBV30
J: TRBJ1-3
D: -
size: -
CDR3: CAWGFGSGTSGNTIYF
DNA: TGTGCCTGGGGTTTTGGATCCGGGACCTCTGGAAACACCATATATTTT

V: TRBV27
J: TRBJ2-3
D: TRBD1
size: -
CDR3: CASSLSAGGADTQYF
DNA: TGTGCCAGCAGTTTATCGGCAGGGGGCGCAGATACGCAGTATTTT

V: TRBV28
J: TRBJ2-7
D: -
size: -
CDR3: CASSFSGPTYEQYF
DNA: TGTGCCAGCAGTTTTTCAGGGCCGACCTACGAGCAGTACTTC

V: TRBV7-2
J: TRBJ1-6
D: -
size: -
CDR3: CASSPVGPPSNSPLHF
DNA: TGTGCCAGCAGCCCGGTCGGACCCCCGTCGAATTCACCCCTCCACTTT

V: TRBV6-4
J: TRBJ2-1
D: -
size: -
CDR3: CASSESQLAGQFNEQFF
DNA: TGTGCCAGCAGTGAGTCTCAACTGGCGGGGCAGTTCAATGAGCAGTTCTTC

V: TRBV12-1
J: TRBJ2-3
D: -
size: -
CDR3: CASGQGGTDTQYF
DNA: TGTGCCAGTGGACAGGGTGGGACAGATACGCAGTATTTT

V: TRBV5-1
J: TRBJ1-2
D: TRBD1
size: few
CDR3: CASSAETGGAGNYGYTF
DNA: TGCGCCAGCAGCGCTGAGACAGGGGGCGCGGGGAACTATGGCTACACCTTC

V: TRBV7-3
J: TRBJ2-3
D: TRBD2
size: -
CDR3: CASSFSGRAPDTQYF
DNA: TGTGCCAGCAGCTTTAGCGGGAGGGCCCCAGATACGCAGTATTTT

V: TRBV5-8
J: TRBJ2-7
D: TRBD1
size: -
CDR3: CASSHGQGVSYEQYF
DNA: TGTGCCAGCAGCCACGGACAGGGGGTCTCCTACGAGCAGTACTTC

V: TRBV27
J: TRBJ2-4
D: TRBD1
size: -
CDR3: CASSFRTGGKNIQYF
DNA: TGTGCCAGCAGTTTCCGGACAGGGGGCAAAAACATTCAGTACTTC

V: TRBV30
J: TRBJ1-1
D: -
size: -
CDR3: CAWRQYTEAFF
DNA: TGTGCCTGGCGACAGTACACTGAAGCTTTCTTT

V: TRBV28
J: TRBJ1-4
D: TRBD1
size: -
CDR3: CASSLDRGLGEKLFF
DNA: TGTGCCAGCAGTTTAGACAGGGGGCTTGGTGAAAAACTGTTTTTT

V: TRBV6-4
J: TRBJ1-5
D: -
size: -
CDR3: CASSWGVNQPQHF
DNA: TGTGCCAGCAGTTGGGGGGTCAATCAGCCCCAGCATTTT

V: TRBV7-3
J: TRBJ2-1
D: -
size: -
CDR3: CASSFGGQSSYNEQFF
DNA: TGTGCCAGCAGCTTTGGGGGACAAAGCTCCTACAATGAGCAGTTCTTC

V: TRBV5-1
J: TRBJ2-2
D: -
size: once
CDR3: CASSPGGNTGELFF
DNA: TGCGCCAGCAGCCCGGGTGGGAACACCGGGGAGCTGTTTTTT

V: TRBV20-1
J: TRBJ2-4
D: -
size: -
CDR3: CSAALGPQYF
DNA: TGCAGTGCTGCACTAGGGCCTCAGTACTTC

V: TRBV7-3
J: TRBJ2-7
D: TRBD2
size: once
CDR3: CASSPLADSYEQYF
DNA: TGTGCCAGCAGCCCTCTAGCGGACTCCTACGAGCAGTACTTC

V: TRBV11-2
J: TRBJ2-5
D: -
size: -
CDR3: CASSLGGLYGKETQYF
DNA: TGTGCCAGCAGCTTAGGGGGTTTGTACGGAAAAGAGACCCAGTACTTC

V: TRBV2
J: TRBJ1-3
D: -
size: -
CDR3: CASSGVLSGNTIYF
DNA: TGTGCCAGCAGTGGCGTCCTCTCTGGAAACACCATATATTTT

V: TRBV18
J: TRBJ2-3
D: TRBD2
size: -
CDR3: CASSSEPGLAGDTQYF
DNA: TGTGCCAGCTCATCAGAACCAGGACTAGCGGGAGATACGCAGTATTTT

V: TRBV10-3
J: TRBJ1-5
D: -
size: -
CDR3: CAISESGDQPQHF
DNA: TGTGCCATCAGTGAGTCGGGGGATCAGCCCCAGCATTTT

V: TRBV27
J: TRBJ1-1
D: -
size: -
CDR3: CASSLASQSNQAFF
DNA: TGTGCCAGCAGTTTGGCCTCTCAGTCGAACCAAGCTTTCTTT